This passage covers 31 T cell receptor beta chains from one sample sequenced in a study of control samples from healthy donors and cancer patients. Profiling relied on immunoSEQ multiplex PCR, and the TCRdb table lists in-frame clones only, not all of them. The sample shows some 99,000 clones, roughly nine tenths of them seen only once. The sequenced sample was blood. Receptors were obtained from a human donor in good health. The donor label of this sample is uncertain.

The chain couples TRBV3-1 (or the pseudogene TRBV3-2) to TRBJ2-3; D is tentatively TRBD1 or TRBD2 (5 bases each). The germline V and J ends were trimmed by 8 bases and 0 bases, with 6 bases remaining between them. Germline assignment: CDR1 LGHDT and CDR2 YNNKEL (reference sequence). The length of the CDR3 is 12 residues. CDR3 sequence reads: CASGGSTDTQYF. As DNA, the CDR3 is TGTGCCAGCGGGGGAAGCACAGATACGCAGTATTTT.

CDR3 sequence reads: CASSRDRNYEQYF. The CDR3 DNA is TGTGCCAGCAGCAGGGACAGGAACTACGAGCAGTACTTC. The chain employs TRBV2 and TRBJ2-7; 8 positions match TRBD1. Trimming at V came to 6 bases and at J to 3 bases, leaving 4 bases not matched to a gene. CDR1 SNHLY and CDR2 FYNNEI come from the germline V gene. This CDR3 region has 13 residues.

The chain couples TRBV7-3 to TRBJ2-2, with unresolved D. The V end was cut by 4 bases, the J end by 3 bases, with 3 bases between. The germline V gene encodes CDR1 SGHTA and CDR2 FQGTGA. The CDR3 runs 12 residues. The CDR3 sequence is CASSSYTGELFF. The CDR3 region has the DNA TGTGCCAGCAGCTCGTACACCGGGGAGCTGTTTTTT. The complete variable domain, with remaining parts taken from reference TRBV7-3 and TRBJ2-2, reads GAGVSQTPSNKVTEKGKYVELRCDPISGHTALYWYRQSLGQGPEFLIYFQGTGAADDSGLPNDRFFAVRPEGSVSTLKIQRTERGDSAVYLCASSSYTGELFFGEGSRLTVL.

This chain uses TRBV3-1 (or the pseudogene TRBV3-2) with TRBJ2-1; 8 bases are a match to TRBD1. CDR3 length: 14 amino acids. V lost 7 bases and J lost 4; bases outside the gene matches: 6. Germline assignment: CDR1 LGHDT and CDR2 YNNKEL (reference sequence). The CDR3, as DNA: TGTGCCAGCACCCGTGACAGGGGTTACAATGAGCAGTTCTTC. Its protein is CASTRDRGYNEQFF.

This chain uses TRBV9 with TRBJ2-5, with TRBD1 matching 8 bases. CDR1 and CDR2 from the germline V gene are SGDLS and YYNGEE. The CDR3 has 16 residues. V trimming: 3 bases; J trimming: 6 bases; junction bases outside the gene matches: 13. CDR3 bases: TGTGCCAGCAGCGCCCAAGGACAGGGTGGGCTGAAGACCCAGTACTTC. Translation: CASSAQGQGGLKTQYF.

The rearrangement joins TRBV14 to TRBJ1-1; D is perhaps TRBD1 (6 bases). The CDR3 is 16 amino acids. Trimming cost V 0 bases and J 4 bases, with 15 bases left between them. CDR1 SGHDN and CDR2 FVKESK come from the germline V gene. CDR3 amino acids: CASSQDVRGSATEAFF. CDR3 nucleotide sequence: TGTGCCAGCAGCCAAGATGTCAGGGGAAGTGCCACTGAAGCTTTCTTT.

This clone appeared a few times. This chain connects TRBV6-5 to TRBJ2-1; a weak D match, TRBD2 (5 bases). CDR3 size: 12 residues. Germline CDR1 reads MNHEY; CDR2 reads SVGAGI. Trimming removed 6 bases from V and 7 bases from J, with 10 bases in between. Here the CDR3 reads CASSRTGNEQFF. DNA for the CDR3: TGTGCCAGCAGCCGGACGGGGAATGAGCAGTTCTTC.

The rearrangement links TRBV15 to TRBJ2-3; D possibly matches TRBD1 or TRBD2 (5 bases each). The CDR3 totals 15 residues. V was pared by 3 bases and J by 2 bases, with 12 bases between. Germline V gene lookup returns CDR1 LNHNV and CDR2 YYDKDF (reference sequence). As DNA, the CDR3 is TGTGCCACCAGCAGGCCGGGGCCCTACACAGATACGCAGTATTTT. Its protein is CATSRPGPYTDTQYF.

The V and J genes are TRBV5-1 and TRBJ2-5; D ambiguous. The germline V and J ends were trimmed by 1 base and 2 bases, with 12 bases remaining between them. Per germline, CDR1 SGHRS and CDR2 YFSETQ. The CDR3 covers 15 residues. The CDR3 loop reads CASSLYTPRQETQYF. CDR3 bases: TGCGCCAGCAGCTTGTACACCCCCCGACAAGAGACCCAGTACTTC.

This clone was detected only a few times. The chain combines TRBV30 with TRBJ1-6, with TRBD1 matching over 8 bases. The length of the CDR3 is 15 residues. Germline CDR1 and CDR2: GTSNPN and SVGIG (reference sequence). The V gene end was trimmed by 0 bases and the J gene end by 9 bases; junction bases not matched to a gene: 7. CDR3 residues: CAWSVEDRDSSPLHF. The CDR3 DNA is TGTGCCTGGAGTGTGGAGGACAGGGACTCTTCACCCCTCCACTTT.

The chain combines TRBV7-2 with TRBJ2-7; 9 nucleotides match TRBD2. The CDR3 sequence is 14 residues long. Germline values: CDR1 SGHTA, CDR2 FQGNSA. Germline trimming cut 3 bases from V and 2 bases from J; bases unmatched to any gene: 2. CDR3 region: CASSFSGGAYEQYF. CDR3 sequence (DNA): TGTGCCAGCAGCTTTAGCGGGGGAGCCTACGAGCAGTACTTC.

Only one count was recorded for this clone. The chain has TRBV5-5 and TRBJ1-4; no clear D. Germline V lookup: CDR1 SGHKS, CDR2 YYEKEE (reference sequence). The CDR3 length is 15 residues. V lost 4 bases and J lost 0, with 10 bases in between. The CDR3 here is CASSPGTATNEKLFF. Here the CDR3 DNA reads TGTGCCAGCAGCCCCGGAACTGCAACTAATGAAAAACTGTTTTTT.

V gene TRBV18 combines with J gene TRBJ1-1; 9 nucleotides match TRBD1. The trim removed 1 base at V and 4 bases at J, leaving 4 bases unmatched. This CDR3 has 15 amino acids. Germline V CDR1 and CDR2: KGHSH, LQKENI. The CDR3 DNA is TGTGCCAGCTCACCACGCGGGACAGGGTTCACTGAAGCTTTCTTT. Translating it yields CASSPRGTGFTEAFF.

CDR3 residues: CASSLGLNEKLFF. CDR3 DNA sequence: TGTGCCAGCTCACTAGGCCTTAATGAAAAACTGTTTTTT. J is TRBJ1-4 and V is TRBV2; D ambiguous. V was pared by 8 bases and J by 4 bases, with 11 bases between. In germline, CDR1 is SNHLY, CDR2 FYNNEI. The CDR3 sequence is 13 residues long.

The rearrangement uses TRBV4-1 and TRBJ1-2; no firm D call. Germline V gene data show CDR1 as MGHRA and CDR2 as YSYEKL. This CDR3 contains 18 residues. Trimming took 3 bases from V and 4 from J, leaving 24 bases between them. In nucleotides, the CDR3 is TGCGCCAGCAGCCACGACGAATCGACGGTAGTGAGAAGCTATGGCTACACCTTC. This gives the protein CASSHDESTVVRSYGYTF.

The chain uses TRBV6-5 and TRBJ1-6, with D perhaps TRBD1 (6 bases). The V end was cut by 2 bases, the J end by 9 bases, with 11 bases between. CDR3 length: 14 amino acids. Germline values: CDR1 MNHEY, CDR2 SVGAGI. CDR3 protein: CASSYGGLGSPLHF. In nucleotides, the CDR3 is TGTGCCAGCAGTTACGGGGGGCTGGGTTCACCCCTCCACTTT.

This sequence joins TRBV5-4 and TRBJ2-7; D gene unclear. Germline V CDR1 and CDR2: SGHNT, YYREEE (reference sequence). The CDR3 has 14 residues. V lost 0 bases and J lost 0, with 7 bases in between. The CDR3 sequence is CASSLGLSSYEQYF. The CDR3 DNA reads as TGTGCCAGCAGCTTGGGCTTAAGCTCCTACGAGCAGTACTTC.

The chain is built from TRBV9 and TRBJ1-2; D is perhaps TRBD1 (5 bases). The V end was cut by 3 bases, the J end by 2 bases, with 11 bases between. The germline V gene encodes CDR1 SGDLS and CDR2 YYNGEE. CDR3 length: 14 amino acids. CDR3 loop: CASSASPGNYGYTF. Here the CDR3 DNA reads TGTGCCAGCAGCGCATCCCCAGGGAACTATGGCTACACCTTC.

This rearrangement joins TRBV5-1 to TRBJ1-6, with D tentatively TRBD1 (6 bases). The V and J ends lost 2 bases and 7 bases respectively, with 16 bases between them. CDR1 and CDR2 from the germline V gene are SGHRS and YFSETQ. The CDR3 loop spans 16 amino acids. The CDR3 here is CASSLLPTGENSPLHF. The CDR3 bases are TGCGCCAGCAGCTTACTTCCGACAGGAGAGAATTCACCCCTCCACTTT.

This clone was seen a single time. The chain links TRBV10-3 to TRBJ1-1, with 7 bases matching TRBD1. Germline V gives CDR1 ENHRY, CDR2 SYGVKD. With 2 bases clipped from V and 1 base from J, the junction kept 1 base outside the gene matches. There are 14 residues in the CDR3. The CDR3 coding sequence is TGTGCCATCAGTGAGGCAGGGGGGAACACTGAAGCTTTCTTT. Protein: CAISEAGGNTEAFF.

This clone is a singleton in its sample. The V call is TRBV5-4, the J call TRBJ2-7; D ambiguous. The CDR3 consists of 15 residues. Trimming stripped 0 bases from V and 0 bases from J, with 10 bases between. The germline gives CDR1 SGHNT, CDR2 YYREEE (reference sequence). This chain's CDR3 is CASSLEGSSSYEQYF. CDR3 coding DNA: TGTGCCAGCAGCTTGGAAGGGTCGAGCTCCTACGAGCAGTACTTC.

This rearrangement joins TRBV18 to TRBJ2-7, with 9 bases identical to TRBD1. Per the germline V gene, CDR1 is KGHSH and CDR2 is LQKENI. Trimming took 2 bases from V and 3 from J; bases not matched to a gene: 5. This CDR3 has 15 residues. CDR3 amino acids: CASSPGTGIFYEQYF. The CDR3 DNA sequence: TGTGCCAGCTCACCAGGGACAGGGATTTTCTACGAGCAGTACTTC.

V gene TRBV11-1 combines with J gene TRBJ1-6; D unresolved. The ends were cut back, 4 bases at V and 3 bases at J, with 10 bases in the middle. The germline V gene has CDR1 SGHAT and CDR2 FQDESV (reference sequence). The CDR3 runs 15 residues. DNA for the CDR3: TGTGCCAGCAGCTCCGATGGTGGCTATAATTCACCCCTCCACTTT. Encoded protein: CASSSDGGYNSPLHF.

This clone turned up a few times. This sequence joins TRBV27 and TRBJ1-5; 9 positions match TRBD1. The CDR3 extends over 15 amino acids. The germline CDR1 and CDR2 sequences are MNHEY and SMNVEV (reference sequence). V lost 0 bases and J lost 4; bases outside the gene matches: 1. The CDR3 here is CASSLSTGGNQPQHF. The CDR3 region has the DNA TGTGCCAGCAGTTTATCGACAGGGGGAAATCAGCCCCAGCATTTT.

The chain couples TRBV5-4 to TRBJ2-3; 13 bases fit TRBD2. This CDR3 contains 15 residues. CDR1 and CDR2 (germline): SGHNT, YYREEE (reference sequence). The junction had 8 bases not matched to a gene; V was cut back by 4 bases and J by 9 bases. This CDR3 reads CASSSRTSGGDTQYF. CDR3 in DNA: TGTGCCAGCAGCAGTAGGACTAGCGGGGGTGACACGCAGTATTTT.

The V and J genes are TRBV7-9 and TRBJ2-7, with D perhaps matching TRBD1 (6 bases). V was shortened by 4 bases and J by 3 bases, with 16 bases between the two germline ends. CDR1 is SEHNR and CDR2 is FQNEAQ in the germline V gene (reference sequence). The CDR3 has 15 residues. The CDR3 sequence is CASSSGHPRVYEQYV. The CDR3 DNA reads as TGTGCCAGCAGCTCGGGACACCCGAGAGTCTACGAGCAGTACGTC.

V gene TRBV9 combines with J gene TRBJ1-1; the match to TRBD1 covers 8 bases. This CDR3 contains 16 residues. V gave up 3 bases and J gave up 5 bases; unmatched junction bases: 12. Germline V gene data show CDR1 as SGDLS and CDR2 as YYNGEE. The chain's CDR3 is CASSAKKDRVGTEAFF. CDR3 sequence (DNA): TGTGCCAGCAGCGCCAAAAAGGACAGGGTAGGAACTGAAGCTTTCTTT.

The chain's CDR3 is CASIGGGTEAFF. The CDR3 region has the DNA TGTGCCAGCATCGGGGGGGGCACTGAAGCTTTCTTT. The rearrangement uses TRBV28 and TRBJ1-1; a weak D match, TRBD1 (5 bases). V lost 7 bases to trimming and J lost 4 bases, with 10 bases between them. The CDR3 is 12 residues long. Germline V CDR1 and CDR2: MDHEN, SYDVKM.

The gene calls are TRBV2 and TRBJ1-1; 7 nucleotides agree with TRBD1. V shed 6 bases, J shed 6 bases, and the junction held 10 bases outside the gene matches. The CDR3 has 14 amino acids. CDR1 is SNHLY and CDR2 is FYNNEI in the germline V gene. This chain's CDR3 is CASSKQGPRSEAFF. In DNA, the CDR3 is TGTGCCAGCAGCAAACAGGGGCCGCGCTCTGAAGCTTTCTTT.

The gene calls are TRBV24-1 and TRBJ2-1; possible D gene TRBD2, 7 bases. Trimming took 6 bases from V and 9 from J, leaving 17 bases between them. This CDR3 is built from 14 residues. From germline, CDR1 is KGHDR and CDR2 SFDVKD. The DNA for the CDR3 is TGTGCCACCAGTCTCCGAGGGGGGGTTCCTGAGCAGTTCTTC. Its protein is CATSLRGGVPEQFF.

This clone was seen more than once but under ten times. V is TRBV18 and J is TRBJ1-6, with a weak D call TRBD1 (6 bases). The V gene lost 5 bases and the J gene lost 6 bases, with 8 bases spanning the gap. Germline V gene lookup returns CDR1 KGHSH and CDR2 LQKENI. The CDR3 has 13 amino acids. CDR3 sequence (DNA): TGTGCCAGCTCAACGGACAGTAATTCACCCCTCCACTTT. It translates to CASSTDSNSPLHF.